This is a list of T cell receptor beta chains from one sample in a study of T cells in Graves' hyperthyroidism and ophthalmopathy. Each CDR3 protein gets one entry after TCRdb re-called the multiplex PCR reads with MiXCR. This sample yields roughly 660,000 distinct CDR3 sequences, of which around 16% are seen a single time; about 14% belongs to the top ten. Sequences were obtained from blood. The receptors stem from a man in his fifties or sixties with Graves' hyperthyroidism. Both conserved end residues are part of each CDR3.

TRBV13	CASSSSGPNTGELFF
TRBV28	CASSLQGGRAEKLFF
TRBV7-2	CASSLSQAATNEKLFF
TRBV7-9	CASSSTGGTFSGNTIYF
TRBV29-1	CTSVVGETQYF
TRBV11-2	CASSLGGSSYNEQLF
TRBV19	CASKHPNSYNEQFF
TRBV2	CASSSGTSLNTGELFF
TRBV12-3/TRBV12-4	CASSFGLAGLTDTQYF
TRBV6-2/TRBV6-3	CASSYFVEAEAFF
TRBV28	CASRNRTGDSNSPLHF
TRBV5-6	CASSIRDREYEQYF
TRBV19	CASSIVTQNEKLFF
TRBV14	CASSQGPSLYQETQYF
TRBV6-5	CASSYREKAFF
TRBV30	CAWSPGGRGKGQPQHF
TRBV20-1	CSARDSGSIFHNEQFF
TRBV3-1	CASSPSYGAETQYF
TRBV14	CASSRHGAANEQFF
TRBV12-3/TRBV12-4	CASTWDRSRETQYF
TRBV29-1	CSVEVTSTGELFF
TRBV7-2	CASSLGRISYNEQFF
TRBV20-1	CSARNTDRNNQPQHF
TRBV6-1	CAGSGPKKGNEQFF
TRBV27	CASSLTGLRYEQYF
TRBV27	CASSLSEATSHEQYF
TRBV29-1	CSVGGGSSGNTIYF
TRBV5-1	CASSLREAYNEQFF
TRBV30	CAWTGQGNQPQHF
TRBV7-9	CASSSRDRGRGSYEQYF
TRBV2	CASSPGQRFVQQYF
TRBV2	CASSGTREQYF
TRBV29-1	CSVTGTGGFQETQYF
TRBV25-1	CASSDRGHGANVLTF
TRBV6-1	CASRTGTDSNQPQHF
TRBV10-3	CAMAGTSGSSYEQCF
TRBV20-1	CSPEQSYNEQFF
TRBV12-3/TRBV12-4	CASRVTRGWREEFLAFF
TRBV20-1	CSARDSGLAGVRGEQFF
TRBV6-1	CASIRGLRETQYF
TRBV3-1	CASSQDQYSRPEQFF
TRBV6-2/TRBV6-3	CATLGPSGYAYEQYF